This T cell receptor beta chain is drawn from a study of blood T cells in healthy people across ages. For the second PCR, which ran for roughly 7 to 11 cycles, a sample-barcoded 5' primer and a J-beta primer mix were used. Every sample produced at least 2.5 million CDR3-containing paired-end reads. TCRdb re-derived calls from the 5' RACE reads in MiXCR, one entry per CDR3 protein. The table lists over a million distinct CDR3 sequences, 42% of them singletons. Comments on this clonotype: The antigen remains unidentified.

Individuals who donated were healthy Caucasians from Russia aged about 6 to 100. V gave up 3 bases and J gave up 1 base, with 24 bases separating them. This CDR3 is 19 amino acids long. Per the germline V gene, CDR1 is SEHNR and CDR2 is FQNEAQ (reference sequence). Study-wide findings and caveats: Observed TCR beta diversity per million T cells went down as age went up. This fall followed a roughly linear course with age. Greater diversity and more naive CD4+ cells were seen in long-lived donors than in aged donors.

Sequencing was carried out using blood. The chain carries TRBV7-9 and TRBJ1-1, with D unclear. The source of this sequence is a woman aged 18-29 years in good health. This CDR3 is CASSFGYSLVGVRNTEAFF. CDR3 coding DNA: TGTGCCAGCAGCTTTGGGTATTCTTTAGTCGGGGTAAGGAACACTGAAGCTTTCTTT.